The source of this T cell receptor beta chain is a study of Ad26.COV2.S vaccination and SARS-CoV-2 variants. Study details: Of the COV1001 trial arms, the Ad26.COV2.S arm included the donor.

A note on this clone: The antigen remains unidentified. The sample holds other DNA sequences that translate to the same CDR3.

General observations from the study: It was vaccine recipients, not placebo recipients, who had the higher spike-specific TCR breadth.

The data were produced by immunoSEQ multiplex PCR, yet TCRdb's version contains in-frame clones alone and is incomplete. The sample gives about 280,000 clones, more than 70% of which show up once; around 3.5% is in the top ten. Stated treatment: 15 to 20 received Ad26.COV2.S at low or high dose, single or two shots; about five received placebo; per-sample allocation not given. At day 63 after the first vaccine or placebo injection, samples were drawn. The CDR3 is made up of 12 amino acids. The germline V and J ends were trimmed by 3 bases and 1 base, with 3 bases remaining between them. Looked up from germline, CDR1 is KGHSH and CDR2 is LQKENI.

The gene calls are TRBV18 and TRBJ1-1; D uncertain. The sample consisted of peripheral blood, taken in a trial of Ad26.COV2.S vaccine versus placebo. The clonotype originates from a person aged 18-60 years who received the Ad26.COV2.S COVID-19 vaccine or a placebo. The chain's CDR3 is CASSPENTEAFF. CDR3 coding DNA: TGTGCCAGCTCACCCGAGAACACTGAAGCTTTCTTT.